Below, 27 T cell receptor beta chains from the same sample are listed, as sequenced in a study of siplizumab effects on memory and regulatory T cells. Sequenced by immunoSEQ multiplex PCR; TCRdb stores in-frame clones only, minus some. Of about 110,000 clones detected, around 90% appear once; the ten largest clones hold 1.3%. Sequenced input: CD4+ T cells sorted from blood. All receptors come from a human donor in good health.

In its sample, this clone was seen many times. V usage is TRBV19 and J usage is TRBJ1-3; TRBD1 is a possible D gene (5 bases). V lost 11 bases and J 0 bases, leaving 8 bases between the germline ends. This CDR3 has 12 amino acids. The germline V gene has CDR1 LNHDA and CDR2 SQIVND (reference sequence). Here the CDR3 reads CAGRGSGNTIYF. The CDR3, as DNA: TGTGCCGGGAGGGGCTCTGGAAACACCATATATTTT. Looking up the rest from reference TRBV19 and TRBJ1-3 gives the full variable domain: DGGITQSPKYLFRKEGQNVTLSCEQNLNHDAMYWYRQDPGQGLRLIYYSQIVNDFQKGDIAEGYSVSREKKESFPLTVTSAQKNPTAFYLCAGRGSGNTIYFGEGSWLTVV.

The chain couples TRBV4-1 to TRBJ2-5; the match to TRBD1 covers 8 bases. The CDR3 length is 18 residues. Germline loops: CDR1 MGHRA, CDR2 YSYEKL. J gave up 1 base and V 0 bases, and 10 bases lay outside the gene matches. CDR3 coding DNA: TGCGCCAGCAGCCAAGATTTCGGGACAGGAAACTTCCAAGAGACCCAGTACTTC. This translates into CASSQDFGTGNFQETQYF.

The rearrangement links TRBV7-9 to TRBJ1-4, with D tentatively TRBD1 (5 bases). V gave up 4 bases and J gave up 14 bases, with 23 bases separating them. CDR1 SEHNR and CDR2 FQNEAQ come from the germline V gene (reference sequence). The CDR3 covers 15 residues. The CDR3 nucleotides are TGTGCCAGCAGCTCTTATGGTACCGGGGGTACCGTCCTGTTTTTT. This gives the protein CASSSYGTGGTVLFF.

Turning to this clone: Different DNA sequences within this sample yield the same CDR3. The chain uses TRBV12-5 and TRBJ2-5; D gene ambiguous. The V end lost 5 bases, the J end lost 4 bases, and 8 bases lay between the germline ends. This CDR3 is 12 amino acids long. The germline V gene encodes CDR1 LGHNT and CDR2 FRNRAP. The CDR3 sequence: CASGLTGETQYF. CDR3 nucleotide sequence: TGTGCTAGTGGTCTTACGGGAGAGACCCAGTACTTC.

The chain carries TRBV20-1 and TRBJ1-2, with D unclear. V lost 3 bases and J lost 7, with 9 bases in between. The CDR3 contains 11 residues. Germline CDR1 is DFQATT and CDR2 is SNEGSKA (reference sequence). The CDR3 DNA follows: TGCAGTGCTAGTATCCAAGGTGGCTACACCTTC. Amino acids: CSASIQGGYTF.

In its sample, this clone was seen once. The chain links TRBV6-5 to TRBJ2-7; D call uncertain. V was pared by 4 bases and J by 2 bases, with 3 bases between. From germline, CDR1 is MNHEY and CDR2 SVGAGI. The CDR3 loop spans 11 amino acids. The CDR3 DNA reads TGTGCCAGCAGTTCCGCCTACGAGCAGTACTTC. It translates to CASSSAYEQYF.

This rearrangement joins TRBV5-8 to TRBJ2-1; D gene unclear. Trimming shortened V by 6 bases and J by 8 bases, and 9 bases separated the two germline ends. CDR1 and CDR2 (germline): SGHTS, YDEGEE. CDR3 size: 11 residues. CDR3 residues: CASTKPYEQFF. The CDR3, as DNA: TGTGCCAGCACAAAACCTTATGAGCAGTTCTTC.

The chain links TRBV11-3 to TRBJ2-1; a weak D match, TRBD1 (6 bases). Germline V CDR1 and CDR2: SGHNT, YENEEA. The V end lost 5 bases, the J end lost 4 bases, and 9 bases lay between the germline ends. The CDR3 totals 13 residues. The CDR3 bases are TGTGCCAGCAGCGAACAGGGATACAATGAGCAGTTCTTC. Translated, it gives CASSEQGYNEQFF.

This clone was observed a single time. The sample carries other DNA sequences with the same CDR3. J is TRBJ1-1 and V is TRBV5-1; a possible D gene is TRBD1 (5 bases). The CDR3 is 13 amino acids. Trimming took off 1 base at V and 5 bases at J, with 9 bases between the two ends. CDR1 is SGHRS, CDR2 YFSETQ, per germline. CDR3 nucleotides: TGCGCCAGCAGCTTGACGGGGGAAACTGAAGCTTTCTTT. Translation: CASSLTGETEAFF.

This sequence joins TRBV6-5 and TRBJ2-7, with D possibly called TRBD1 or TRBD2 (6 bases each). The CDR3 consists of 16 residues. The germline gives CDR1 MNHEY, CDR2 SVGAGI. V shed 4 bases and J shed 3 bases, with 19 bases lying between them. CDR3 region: CASSSRETGFGYEQYF. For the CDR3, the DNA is TGTGCCAGCAGTTCTCGGGAGACAGGTTTTGGCTACGAGCAGTACTTC.

CDR3 sequence (DNA): TGTGCCTGGAGTGTACCGGTGGGCGAGGAAAAACTGTTTTTT. Its translation is CAWSVPVGEEKLFF. The chain joins TRBV30 to TRBJ1-4, with unresolved D. Germline CDR1 and CDR2: GTSNPN and SVGIG (reference sequence). This CDR3 is 14 amino acids long. The V end was cut by 0 bases, the J end by 8 bases, with 13 bases between.

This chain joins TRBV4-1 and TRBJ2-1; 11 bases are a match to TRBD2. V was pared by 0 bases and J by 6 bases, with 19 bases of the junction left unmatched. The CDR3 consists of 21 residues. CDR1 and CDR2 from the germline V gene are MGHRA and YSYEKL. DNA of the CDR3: TGCGCCAGCAGCCAAGACCCGACAGGGCGCACTAGCGGGAGTCTCCGCAATGAGCAGTTCTTC. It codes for CASSQDPTGRTSGSLRNEQFF.

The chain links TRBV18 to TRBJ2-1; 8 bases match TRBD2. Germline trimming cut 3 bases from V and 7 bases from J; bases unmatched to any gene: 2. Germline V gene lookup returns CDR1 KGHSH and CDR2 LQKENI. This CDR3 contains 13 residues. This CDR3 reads CASSPGLENEQFF. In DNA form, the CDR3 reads TGTGCCAGCTCACCGGGACTAGAAAATGAGCAGTTCTTC. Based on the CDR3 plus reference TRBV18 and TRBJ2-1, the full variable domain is NAGVMQNPRHLVRRRGQEARLRCSPMKGHSHVYWYRQLPEEGLKFMVYLQKENIIDESGMPKERFSAEFPKEGPSILRIQQVVRGDSAAYFCASSPGLENEQFFGPGTRLTVL.

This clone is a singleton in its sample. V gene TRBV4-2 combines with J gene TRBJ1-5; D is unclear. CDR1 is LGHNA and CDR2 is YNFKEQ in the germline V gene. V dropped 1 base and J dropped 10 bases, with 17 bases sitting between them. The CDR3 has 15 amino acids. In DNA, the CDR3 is TGTGCCAGCAGCCAAGGAGCGGTACCGTCAATTCCCCAGCATTTT. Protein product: CASSQGAVPSIPQHF.

The DNA for the CDR3 is TGCGCCAGCAGCCAAGGCGAGAGCTCCTACAATGAGCAGTTCTTC. Translating it yields CASSQGESSYNEQFF. The chain carries TRBV4-1 and TRBJ2-1; no clear D gene. The CDR3 consists of 15 residues. Germline-derived CDR1 and CDR2 are MGHRA and YSYEKL. With 1 base removed from V and 0 bases from J, the gap between germline ends came to 7 bases.

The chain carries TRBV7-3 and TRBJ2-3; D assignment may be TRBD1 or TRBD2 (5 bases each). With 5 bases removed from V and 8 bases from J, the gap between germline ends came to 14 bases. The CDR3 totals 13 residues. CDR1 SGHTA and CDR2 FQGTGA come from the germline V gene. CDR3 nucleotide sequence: TGTGCCAGCAGCCCGGGACCTCGGGTTACGCAGTATTTT. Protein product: CASSPGPRVTQYF.

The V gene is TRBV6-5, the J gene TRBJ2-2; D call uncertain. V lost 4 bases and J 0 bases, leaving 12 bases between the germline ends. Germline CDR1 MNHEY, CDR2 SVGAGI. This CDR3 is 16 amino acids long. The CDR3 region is CASSSNRYANTGELFF. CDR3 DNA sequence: TGTGCCAGCAGTTCCAACCGATACGCGAACACCGGGGAGCTGTTTTTT.

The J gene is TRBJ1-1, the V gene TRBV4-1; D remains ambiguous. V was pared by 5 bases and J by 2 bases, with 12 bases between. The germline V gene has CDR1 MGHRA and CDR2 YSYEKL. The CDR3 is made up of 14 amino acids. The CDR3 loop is CASSGQPLNTEAFF. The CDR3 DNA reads TGCGCCAGCAGCGGTCAGCCCTTAAACACTGAAGCTTTCTTT.

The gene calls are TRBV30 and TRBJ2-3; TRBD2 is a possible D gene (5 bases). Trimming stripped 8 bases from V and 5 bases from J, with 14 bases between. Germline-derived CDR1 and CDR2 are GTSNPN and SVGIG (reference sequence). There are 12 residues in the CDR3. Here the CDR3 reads CAGAVAKDTQYF. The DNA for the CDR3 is TGTGCCGGAGCGGTAGCTAAAGATACGCAGTATTTT.

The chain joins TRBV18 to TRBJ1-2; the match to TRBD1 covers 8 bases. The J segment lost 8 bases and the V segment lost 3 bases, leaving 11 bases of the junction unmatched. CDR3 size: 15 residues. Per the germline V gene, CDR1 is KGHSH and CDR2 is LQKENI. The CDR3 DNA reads TGTGCCAGCTCACCTAATAACGGACAGGGCAACGGCTACACCTTC. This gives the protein CASSPNNGQGNGYTF. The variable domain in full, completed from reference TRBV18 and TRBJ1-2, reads NAGVMQNPRHLVRRRGQEARLRCSPMKGHSHVYWYRQLPEEGLKFMVYLQKENIIDESGMPKERFSAEFPKEGPSILRIQQVVRGDSAAYFCASSPNNGQGNGYTFGSGTRLTVV.

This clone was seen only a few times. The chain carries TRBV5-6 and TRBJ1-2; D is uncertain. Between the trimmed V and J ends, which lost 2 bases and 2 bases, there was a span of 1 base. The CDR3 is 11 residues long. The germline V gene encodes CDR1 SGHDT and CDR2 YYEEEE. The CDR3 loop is CASSFNYGYTF. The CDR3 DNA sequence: TGTGCCAGCAGCTTCAACTATGGCTACACCTTC.

CDR3 in amino acids: CASSSGQGAKETQYF. The CDR3 DNA is TGTGCCAGCAGCTCTGGACAGGGGGCGAAAGAGACCCAGTACTTC. The gene calls are TRBV7-9 and TRBJ2-5, with 11 positions matching TRBD1. V dropped 4 bases and J dropped 3; count of bases not matched to a gene: 4. Germline lookup yields CDR1 SEHNR and CDR2 FQNEAQ (reference sequence). The CDR3 has 15 amino acids.

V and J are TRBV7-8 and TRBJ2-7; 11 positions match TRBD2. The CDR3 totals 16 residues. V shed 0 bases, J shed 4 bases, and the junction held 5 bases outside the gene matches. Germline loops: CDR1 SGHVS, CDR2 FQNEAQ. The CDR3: CASSLALAGGSYEQYF. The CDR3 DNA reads TGTGCCAGCAGCTTAGCGCTAGCGGGAGGCTCGTACGAGCAGTACTTC.

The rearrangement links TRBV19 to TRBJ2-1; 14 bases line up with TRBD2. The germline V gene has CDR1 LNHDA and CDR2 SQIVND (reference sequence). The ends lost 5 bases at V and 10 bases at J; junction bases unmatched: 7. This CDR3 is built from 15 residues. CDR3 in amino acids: CASSPQGLAGVEQFF. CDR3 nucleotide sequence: TGTGCCAGTAGTCCCCAGGGACTAGCGGGAGTGGAGCAGTTCTTC.

In DNA, the CDR3 is TGTGCCAGCAGGCGCGGGACAGCGAGTTCACCCCTCCACTTT. Residues: CASRRGTASSPLHF. This chain joins TRBV6-5 and TRBJ1-6; 7 positions match TRBD1. The CDR3 spans 14 residues. The germline V gene has CDR1 MNHEY and CDR2 SVGAGI. V gave up 6 bases and J gave up 9 bases; unmatched junction bases: 8.

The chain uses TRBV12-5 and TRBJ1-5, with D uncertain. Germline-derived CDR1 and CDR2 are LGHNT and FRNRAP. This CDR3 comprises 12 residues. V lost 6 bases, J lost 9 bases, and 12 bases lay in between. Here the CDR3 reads CASGPDPPPQHF. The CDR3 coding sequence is TGTGCTAGTGGACCCGACCCTCCGCCCCAGCATTTT.

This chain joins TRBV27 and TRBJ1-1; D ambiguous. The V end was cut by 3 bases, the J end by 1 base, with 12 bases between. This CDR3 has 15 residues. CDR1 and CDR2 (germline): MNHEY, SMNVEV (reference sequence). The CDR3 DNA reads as TGTGCCAGCAGTTTTGGTAGGCAGACGAACACTGAAGCTTTCTTT. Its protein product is CASSFGRQTNTEAFF.